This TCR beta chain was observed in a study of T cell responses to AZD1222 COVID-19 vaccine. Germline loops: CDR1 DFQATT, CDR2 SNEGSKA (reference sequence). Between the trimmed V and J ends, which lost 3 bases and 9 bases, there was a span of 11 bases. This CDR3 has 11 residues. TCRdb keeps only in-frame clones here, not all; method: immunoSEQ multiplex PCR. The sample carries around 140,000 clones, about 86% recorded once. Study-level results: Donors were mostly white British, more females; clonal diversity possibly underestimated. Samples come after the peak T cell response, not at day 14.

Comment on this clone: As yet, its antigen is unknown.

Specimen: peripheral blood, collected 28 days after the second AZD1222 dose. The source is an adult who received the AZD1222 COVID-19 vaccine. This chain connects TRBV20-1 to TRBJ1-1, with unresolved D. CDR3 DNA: TGCAGTGCTAGGGCCGGGATTCAAGCTTTCTTT. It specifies CSARAGIQAFF.